This T cell receptor (beta chain) was sequenced for a study of cytomegalovirus exposure and HLA in healthy donors. About the research overall: As an earlier analysis found, 180 million or so T cells yielded about 120 million unique TCR beta sequences.

PCR used 60 Vbeta primers and 13 Jbeta primers. Clones were read by immunoSEQ multiplex PCR, and TCRdb kept only the in-frame ones, dropping some. Here the sample spans 120,000 or so clones, about 72% being singletons. Study-level results: Links to common viral pathogens appeared, in a later analysis, for several of the most significant clusters. About 87% or about 30% of the time was how often most TCR beta V segments were productive, according to an earlier analysis. TCR beta chain V- and J-gene trimming was linked, in a later analysis, to a missense variant in DCLRE1C.

This clone was detected once. Its antigen is as yet unknown. The source of this sequence is a man over 45 in good health and CMV-seropositive. The sequenced sample was PBMCs.

The CDR3 bases are TGTGCCAGCAGCCCCCCGGGACAGGGGGCCTACGAGCAGTACTTC. Encoded protein: CASSPPGQGAYEQYF. The gene calls are TRBV5-4 and TRBJ2-7; 11 bases line up with TRBD1. Germline V CDR1 and CDR2: SGHNT, YYREEE (reference sequence). Trimming removed 4 bases from V and 2 bases from J; junction bases left unmatched: 5. The CDR3 length is 15 residues.